This T cell receptor beta chain was sequenced in a study of blood T cell repertoires in COVID-19. Study context: Spain, Italy and the United States supplied samples that represented acute and convalescent COVID-19. Sample material is recorded as cDNA or gDNA derived from T cells, B-cell-depleted T cells, or PBMCs.

This clone was observed a single time. Authors' methods: Cell counts per sample came from amplifying reference gene primers. The data were produced by immunoSEQ multiplex PCR, yet TCRdb's version contains in-frame clones alone and is incomplete. V, J and clone size are taken as reported in that table, and D and trimming were inferred from the DNA itself. The table records over 130,000 clones, about 91% of them present only once. Sample: peripheral blood. The TCR was taken from a human donor in a cohort sampled during active COVID-19.

The CDR3 sequence: CASSPGEGNYGYTF. As DNA, the CDR3 is TGTGCCAGCAGCCCCGGGGAGGGGAACTATGGCTACACCTTC. This chain links TRBV9 with TRBJ1-2, with a tentative D call TRBD1 (5 bases). The V gene lost 4 bases and the J gene lost 2 bases, with 12 bases spanning the gap. Looked up from germline, CDR1 is SGDLS and CDR2 is YYNGEE. The CDR3 runs 14 residues.